This T cell receptor beta chain was sequenced for a study of blood T cell repertoires in COVID-19. At the level of the study: The analysed material was cDNA or gDNA that came from T cells, B-cell-depleted T cells, or PBMCs.

In the study's own analysis: Estimation of nucleated cell counts was performed using reference gene primer amplification. Libraries were prepared by immunoSEQ multiplex PCR; TCRdb keeps only in-frame clonotypes and omits some of them. The V and J calls and the clone size are those of that table, but D and trimming were determined from the DNA. The table shows roughly 180,000 clones, with about 85% occurring only once. Germline V CDR1 and CDR2: SEHNR, FQNEAQ (reference sequence). The CDR3 contains 12 residues. The germline V and J ends were trimmed by 5 bases and 14 bases, with 16 bases remaining between them. This clone was picked up a small number of times.

This chain uses TRBV7-9 with TRBJ1-5; D gene unclear. The sequenced sample consisted of peripheral blood. The receptor comes from a man aged 55 to 69 who had recovered from COVID-19. The CDR3 DNA sequence: TGTGCCAGCAGCCCCTCCGACAAGGATAAGCATTTT. This translates into CASSPSDKDKHF.